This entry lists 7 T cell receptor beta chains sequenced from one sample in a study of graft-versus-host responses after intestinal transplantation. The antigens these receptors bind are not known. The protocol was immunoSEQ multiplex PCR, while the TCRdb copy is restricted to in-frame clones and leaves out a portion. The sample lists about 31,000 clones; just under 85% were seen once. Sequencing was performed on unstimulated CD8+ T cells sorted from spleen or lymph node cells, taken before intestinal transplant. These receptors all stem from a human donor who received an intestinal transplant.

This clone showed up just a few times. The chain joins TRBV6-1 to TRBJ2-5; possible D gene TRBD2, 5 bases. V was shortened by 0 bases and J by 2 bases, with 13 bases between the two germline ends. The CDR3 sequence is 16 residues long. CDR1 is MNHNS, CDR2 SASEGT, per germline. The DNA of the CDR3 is TGTGCCAGCAGTGAAGCGCTTCGAGGGAAGCAAGAGACCCAGTACTTC. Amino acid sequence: CASSEALRGKQETQYF.

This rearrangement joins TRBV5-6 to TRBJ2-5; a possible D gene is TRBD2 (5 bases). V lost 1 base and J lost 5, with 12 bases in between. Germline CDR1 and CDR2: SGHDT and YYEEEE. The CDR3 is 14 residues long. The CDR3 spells CASSLKLEGETQYF. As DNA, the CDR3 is TGTGCCAGCAGCTTGAAACTAGAGGGTGAGACCCAGTACTTC.

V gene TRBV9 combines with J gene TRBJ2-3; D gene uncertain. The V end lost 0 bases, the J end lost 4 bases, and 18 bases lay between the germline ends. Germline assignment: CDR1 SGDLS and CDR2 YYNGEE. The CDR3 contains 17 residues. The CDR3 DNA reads TGTGCCAGCAGCGTAGAGAGAGACTGGAGAGAGGCAGATACGCAGTATTTT. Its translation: CASSVERDWREADTQYF.

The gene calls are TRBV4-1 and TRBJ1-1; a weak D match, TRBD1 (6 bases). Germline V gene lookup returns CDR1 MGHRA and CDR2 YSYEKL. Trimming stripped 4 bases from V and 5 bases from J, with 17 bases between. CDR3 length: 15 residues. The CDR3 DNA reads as TGCGCCAGCAGCCGACTTATGACAGGTGGAACTGAAGCTTTCTTT. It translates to CASSRLMTGGTEAFF.

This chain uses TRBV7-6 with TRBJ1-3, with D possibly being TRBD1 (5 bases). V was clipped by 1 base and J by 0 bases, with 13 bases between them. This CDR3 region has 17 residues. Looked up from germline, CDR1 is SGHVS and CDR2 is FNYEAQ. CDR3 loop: CASSLVAGLNSGNTIYF. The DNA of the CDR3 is TGTGCCAGCAGCTTAGTTGCGGGACTCAACTCTGGAAACACCATATATTTT.

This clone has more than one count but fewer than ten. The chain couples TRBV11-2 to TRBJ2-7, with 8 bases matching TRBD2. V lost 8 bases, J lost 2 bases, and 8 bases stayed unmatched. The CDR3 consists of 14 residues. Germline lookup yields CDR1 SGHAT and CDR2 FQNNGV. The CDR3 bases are TGTGCCAGCGAGCTAACTAGCGGACCCTACGAGCAGTACTTC. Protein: CASELTSGPYEQYF.

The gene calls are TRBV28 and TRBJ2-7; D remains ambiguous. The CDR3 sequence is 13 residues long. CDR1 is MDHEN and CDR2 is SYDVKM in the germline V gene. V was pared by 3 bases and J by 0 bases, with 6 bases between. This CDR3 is CASSLSDSYEQYF. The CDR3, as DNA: TGTGCCAGCAGTTTGTCAGACTCCTACGAGCAGTACTTC.